This T cell receptor (beta chain) stems from a study of T cells in Graves' hyperthyroidism and ophthalmopathy. General study results and limits: The model predicted ophthalmopathy a median 6.5 months before onset. Most clonotypes expanded in the thyroid (above 0.001) were also present in blood.

What was amplified from RNA transcripts were TCR beta CDR3 regions. The primer set for the first-round RT-PCR of the TCR CDR3 was HTBI. One entry per CDR3 protein, called by TCRdb with MiXCR from the multiplex PCR reads. The data show fewer than 900,000 distinct CDR3 sequences, with roughly 17% seen just once and under 9.5% held by the top ten. A roughly 9.3 ml volume of fresh peripheral blood provided the PBMCs. Note on this clonotype: Its target is not known.

The receptor comes from a young man with Graves' hyperthyroidism. The material sequenced was blood.

The CDR3 bases are TGTGCCAGCAGTTCCCCAGGGTACGGCTACACCTTC. Its protein product is CASSSPGYGYTF. The rearrangement uses TRBV28 and TRBJ1-2, with D possibly being TRBD1 (5 bases). V gave up 4 bases and J gave up 8 bases, with 11 bases separating them. The CDR3 is 12 residues long. Looked up from germline, CDR1 is MDHEN and CDR2 is SYDVKM.